The rows below give T cell receptor beta chains drawn from one sample of a study of blood T cell repertoires in COVID-19. The method was immunoSEQ multiplex PCR; TCRdb's version includes in-frame clones alone and lacks a portion of them. Among 230,000 or so clones, about 90% were seen once, and the ten largest hold under 2.5%. The material sequenced was peripheral blood. These TCRs come from a middle-aged man with active or convalescent COVID-19. Both conserved end residues are part of each CDR3. The D gene is left open where the match is weak. A clone size is listed for some rows: how often the clone was seen (once, few, many), or a class if it is expanded.

V	length	D	J	size	DNA	CDR3
TRBV5-5	13	.	TRBJ1-1	.	TGTGCCAGCAGCTTGGCCAGTGGCTTTGAAGCTTTCTTT	CASSLASGFEAFF
TRBV28	15	TRBD1	TRBJ1-3	.	TGTGCCAGCAGTTATAGGGGGCTTTTAGGAAACACCATATATTTT	CASSYRGLLGNTIYF
TRBV21-1	20	.	TRBJ1-5	.	TGTGCCAGCAGCAAAAATAAGGGACAGGGGGCCTTATATAGCAATCAGCCCCAGCATTTT	CASSKNKGQGALYSNQPQHF
TRBV28	14	.	TRBJ1-2	.	TGTGCCAGCAGTTTAGCGGGCAGAAACTATGGCTACACCTTC	CASSLAGRNYGYTF
TRBV4-1	17	.	TRBJ1-3	.	TGCGCCAGCAGCCAAGGGCAGGGCGGATCTTTTGGAAACACCATATATTTT	CASSQGQGGSFGNTIYF
TRBV25-1	15	TRBD1	TRBJ2-1	.	TGTGCCAGCAGTTCTCCGGGACAGGGTGACAATGAGCAGTTCTTC	CASSSPGQGDNEQFF
TRBV29-1	12	.	TRBJ1-2	.	TGCAGCGTTGGGCAGGGAAGGTTTGACTACACCTTC	CSVGQGRFDYTF
TRBV11-2	16	TRBD2	TRBJ2-5	once	TGTGCCAGCAGCCAAAAAACTACCCAGGGAGGGGAGACCCAGTACTTC	CASSQKTTQGGETQYF
TRBV15	12	.	TRBJ2-7	.	TGTGCCACCAGCATGGTAAGGGGAGAGCAGTACTTC	CATSMVRGEQYF
TRBV19	13	.	TRBJ2-7	.	TGTGCCAGTAGTAACGGGGCGGGATACGAGCAGTACTTC	CASSNGAGYEQYF
TRBV5-1	14	.	TRBJ1-1	.	TGCGCCAGCAGCTCACCTGACATCTACACTGAAGCTTTCTTT	CASSSPDIYTEAFF
TRBV28	15	.	TRBJ1-4	.	TGTGCCAGCAGATCAGCCGGAGCCGAGAGTGAAAAACTGTTTTTT	CASRSAGAESEKLFF
TRBV6-5	14	TRBD1	TRBJ1-3	.	TGTGCCAGCAACGACAGGGGGACTGGAAACACCATATATTTT	CASNDRGTGNTIYF
TRBV23-1	15	.	TRBJ2-7	.	TGCGCCAGCAGTCGCACAGTGAGAAGCTCCTACGAGCAGTACTTC	CASSRTVRSSYEQYF
TRBV18	13	.	TRBJ2-7	.	TGTGCCAGCTCACCCGCACTGGGGGGCGAGCAGTACTTC	CASSPALGGEQYF
TRBV30	15	.	TRBJ1-2	.	TGTGCCTGGAGTGAACCCCTGCGGGGTACCTATGGCTACACCTTC	CAWSEPLRGTYGYTF
TRBV4-2	16	.	TRBJ2-7	.	TGTGCCAGCAGCCAAGCAACAGGTTATAGCTCCTACGAGCAGTACTTC	CASSQATGYSSYEQYF
TRBV5-6	19	TRBD1	TRBJ2-3	.	TGTGCCAGCAGCTTGTTAGTGACAATGTTCGGACAGGGGTCAGATACGCAGTATTTT	CASSLLVTMFGQGSDTQYF
TRBV3-1/TRBV3-2	13	.	TRBJ1-1	.	TGTGCCAGCAGCCAACCAGACATTCAGGTAGCTTTCTTT	CASSQPDIQVAFF
TRBV19	13	TRBD1	TRBJ1-1	once	TGTGCCAGTAGTCGTAGGGGGCTACCTGAAGCTTTCTTT	CASSRRGLPEAFF
TRBV28	13	TRBD1	TRBJ1-5	.	TGTGCCACAGGGGGCGGAAGCAATCAGCCCCAGCATTTT	CATGGGSNQPQHF
TRBV6-1	17	TRBD1	TRBJ2-4	.	TGTGCCAGCAGTGAAGAACCGTGGGACAGAGCCAAAAACATTCAGTACTTC	CASSEEPWDRAKNIQYF
TRBV2	13	.	TRBJ2-2	.	TGTGCCAGCAGAACAGACGGCACCGGGGAGCTGTTTTTT	CASRTDGTGELFF
TRBV28	16	TRBD1	TRBJ1-1	once	TGTGCCAGCAGCCCGGGGACAGGGGGCGGGAACACTGAAGCTTTCTTT	CASSPGTGGGNTEAFF
TRBV29-1	12	TRBD1	TRBJ1-5	.	TGCAGCGTGGGGACAGTTAATCAGCCCCAGCATTTT	CSVGTVNQPQHF
TRBV19	13	.	TRBJ2-7	once	TGTGCCAGTAGTAAAACGAGAGTATACGAGCAGTACTTC	CASSKTRVYEQYF
TRBV28	15	.	TRBJ1-3	.	TGTGCCAGCAGTTTAGTTGGCTTCTCTGGAAACACCATATATTTT	CASSLVGFSGNTIYF
TRBV20-1	13	.	TRBJ1-2	.	TGCAGTGCTAGTTCCCGGGAACACTATGGCTACACCTTC	CSASSREHYGYTF
TRBV5-4	15	.	TRBJ2-2	.	TGTGCCAGCAGAAATCCGGGGTCGAACACCGGGGAGCTGTTTTTT	CASRNPGSNTGELFF
TRBV4-1	15	.	TRBJ1-2	.	TGCGCCAGCAGCCAATCCACAGGGAGTACCTATGGCTACACCTTC	CASSQSTGSTYGYTF
TRBV7-7	15	TRBD2	TRBJ2-2	.	TGTGCCAGCAGCTTCGGGGAGGGGCGGACCGGGGAGCTGTTTTTT	CASSFGEGRTGELFF
TRBV6-5	16	TRBD1	TRBJ2-3	.	TGTGCCAGCAGTTACGGACAGGGGGCCCTCACAGATACGCAGTATTTT	CASSYGQGALTDTQYF
TRBV19	19	TRBD1	TRBJ1-4	.	TGTGCCAGTAGTATCCCTCCGGGACAGAGTTTTTCAACTAATGAAAAACTGTTTTTT	CASSIPPGQSFSTNEKLFF
TRBV5-1	15	.	TRBJ2-1	.	TGCGCCAGCAGATATTCGGCAGGGATCCCGGATGAGCAGTTCTTC	CASRYSAGIPDEQFF
TRBV6-5	14	TRBD1	TRBJ1-1	.	TGTGCCAGCACGAGGACAGGGGGTCACCCTGAAGCTTTCTTT	CASTRTGGHPEAFF
TRBV7-3	14	TRBD1	TRBJ2-3	.	TGTGCCAGCAGTCGACAGGGGGGACCAGATACGCAGTATTTT	CASSRQGGPDTQYF
TRBV6-6	11	.	TRBJ1-1	.	TGTGCCAGCAAGCATGAAAGTAAAGCTTTCTTT	CASKHESKAFF
TRBV12-5	13	.	TRBJ2-7	.	TGTGCTAGTGGTTCCTCCGGGACTGACGAGCAGTACTTC	CASGSSGTDEQYF
TRBV2	14	TRBD2	TRBJ2-1	.	TGTGCCAGCAGTGCAGAACTAGCGGCGGGAGAGCAGTTCTTC	CASSAELAAGEQFF
TRBV27	14	TRBD1	TRBJ2-7	.	TGTGCCAGCAGTTTTACAGGGGCTCTGCACGAGCAGTACTTC	CASSFTGALHEQYF
TRBV18	13	.	TRBJ1-2	.	TGTGCCAGCTCACTCAACAGTGGAACTGGCTACACCTTC	CASSLNSGTGYTF
TRBV29-1	16	TRBD2	TRBJ2-2	.	TGCAGCGTTGAAGTCTTAGCAGCGGGGGCCACCGGGGAGCTGTTTTTT	CSVEVLAAGATGELFF
TRBV2	12	TRBD1	TRBJ1-2	.	TGTGCCGGACACAGGGGAAACTATGGCTACACCTTC	CAGHRGNYGYTF
TRBV15	13	.	TRBJ1-2	.	TGTGCCACCAGTCCAGACAGGAACTATGGCTACACCTTC	CATSPDRNYGYTF
TRBV5-6	17	TRBD1	TRBJ2-7	.	TGTGCCAGCAGCTTGTGGTTCGGGACAGGGAGATCCTACGAGCAGTACTTC	CASSLWFGTGRSYEQYF